The clone carrying this T cell receptor (beta chain) appeared once. Its antigen is undetermined. This CDR3 has 17 amino acids. The V gene lost 0 bases and the J gene lost 2 bases, with 16 bases spanning the gap. Germline CDR1 SGHTS, CDR2 YDEGEE. The entry originates in a study of graft-versus-host responses after intestinal transplantation. In the study overall: The study gave all recipients anti-thymocyte globulin induction, then tacrolimus and steroids for approximately 3 years.

The assay was immunoSEQ multiplex PCR, and TCRdb's table has in-frame clones only and misses some. The sample carries under 100,000 clones, about 94% recorded once. This rearrangement joins TRBV5-8 to TRBJ2-3, with unresolved D. The material sequenced was unstimulated CD4+ T cells sorted from spleen or lymph node cells, taken before transplant. The source of this sequence is a human donor who was the organ donor for an intestinal transplant. CDR3 nucleotides: TGTGCCAGCAGCTTGGGTGCTCCGAATTTTGTCACAGATACGCAGTATTTT. Its translation: CASSLGAPNFVTDTQYF.